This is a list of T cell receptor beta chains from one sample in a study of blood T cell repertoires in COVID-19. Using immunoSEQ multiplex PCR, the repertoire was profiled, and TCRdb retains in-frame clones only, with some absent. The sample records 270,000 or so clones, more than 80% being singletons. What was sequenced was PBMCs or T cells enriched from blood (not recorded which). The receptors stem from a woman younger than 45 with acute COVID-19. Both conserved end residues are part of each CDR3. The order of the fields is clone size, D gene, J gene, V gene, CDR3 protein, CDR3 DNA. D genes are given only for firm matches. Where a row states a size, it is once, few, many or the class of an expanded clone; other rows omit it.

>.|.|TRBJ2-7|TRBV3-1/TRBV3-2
CASATLGSYEQYF
TGTGCCAGCGCCACATTGGGGAGCTACGAGCAGTACTTC
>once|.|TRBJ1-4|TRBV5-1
CASSLGQATNEKLFF
TGCGCCAGCAGCTTGGGACAGGCGACTAATGAAAAACTGTTTTTT
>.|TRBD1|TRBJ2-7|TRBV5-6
CASSSLHEGQPVQYF
TGTGCCAGCAGCTCCTTACATGAGGGACAGCCCGTCCAGTACTTC
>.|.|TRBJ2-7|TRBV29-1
CSVAAVAGQREQYF
TGCAGCGTTGCTGCGGTAGCGGGACAGCGCGAGCAGTACTTC
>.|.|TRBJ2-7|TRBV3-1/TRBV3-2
CASSRDTEEEQYF
TGTGCCAGCAGTCGAGACACGGAAGAGGAGCAGTACTTC
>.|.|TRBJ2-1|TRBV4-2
CASSQDDVSSYNEQFF
TGTGCCAGCAGCCAAGACGATGTCAGCTCCTACAATGAGCAGTTCTTC
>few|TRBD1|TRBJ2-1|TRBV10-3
CAISEPTDRGSFNEQFF
TGTGCCATCAGTGAGCCAACTGACAGGGGGTCGTTCAATGAGCAGTTCTTC
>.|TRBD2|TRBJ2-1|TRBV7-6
CASSLEQAGAYNEQFF
TGTGCCAGCAGCCTAGAGCAGGCGGGAGCCTACAATGAGCAGTTCTTC
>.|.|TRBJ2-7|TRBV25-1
CASTREGGSSYEQYF
TGTGCCAGCACACGCGAGGGGGGGAGCTCCTACGAGCAGTACTTC
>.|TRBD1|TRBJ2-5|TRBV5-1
CASSLGQGGQETQYF
TGCGCCAGCAGCTTGGGACAGGGTGGCCAAGAGACCCAGTACTTC
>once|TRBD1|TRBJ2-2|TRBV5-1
CASSSGTATHTGELFF
TGCGCCAGCAGCTCGGGGACAGCGACCCACACCGGGGAGCTGTTTTTT
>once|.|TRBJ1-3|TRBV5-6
CASSAGTGNTIYF
TGTGCCAGCAGCGCAGGTACTGGAAACACCATATATTTT
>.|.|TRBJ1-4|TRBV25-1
CASSEWDKDGEKLFF
TGTGCCAGCAGTGAATGGGACAAGGACGGTGAAAAACTGTTTTTT
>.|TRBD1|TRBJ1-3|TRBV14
CASSQERTGGGNTIYF
TGTGCCAGCAGCCAAGAAAGGACAGGGGGCGGAAACACCATATATTTT
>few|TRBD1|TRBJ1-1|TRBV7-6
CASSTRQGDTEAFF
TGTGCCAGCAGCACCCGACAGGGGGACACTGAAGCTTTCTTT
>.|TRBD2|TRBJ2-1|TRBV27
CASSQLWTSGRAFEQFF
TGTGCCAGCAGCCAACTATGGACTAGCGGGAGGGCCTTTGAGCAGTTCTTC
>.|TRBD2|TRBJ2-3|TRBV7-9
CASSLGYAGEVPGTDTQYF
TGTGCCAGCAGCTTAGGATACGCGGGAGAGGTCCCAGGCACAGATACGCAGTATTTT
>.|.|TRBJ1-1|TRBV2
CASREGPEAFF
TGTGCCAGCAGGGAGGGACCTGAAGCTTTCTTT
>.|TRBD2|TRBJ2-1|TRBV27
CASGESSGRKYNEQFF
TGTGCCAGTGGGGAGTCTAGCGGGAGAAAATACAATGAGCAGTTCTTC
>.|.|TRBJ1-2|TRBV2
CASSEAPGMRGNYGYTF
TGTGCCAGCAGTGAAGCCCCAGGGATGAGGGGGAACTATGGCTACACCTTC
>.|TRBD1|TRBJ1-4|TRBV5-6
CASSLEGQGIGKLFF
TGTGCCAGCAGCTTGGAAGGACAGGGAATAGGAAAACTGTTTTTT
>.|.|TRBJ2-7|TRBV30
CAWSSRGAYEQYF
TGTGCCTGGAGTAGCAGGGGGGCCTACGAGCAGTACTTC
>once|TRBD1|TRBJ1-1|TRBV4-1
CASSPGQGDTEAFF
TGCGCCAGCAGCCCGGGACAGGGGGACACTGAAGCTTTCTTT
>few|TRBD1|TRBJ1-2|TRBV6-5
CASSGLGQGGYGYTF
TGTGCCAGCAGCGGCTTGGGACAGGGGGGCTATGGCTACACCTTC
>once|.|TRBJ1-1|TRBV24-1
CATSETGAKNTEAFF
TGTGCCACCAGTGAAACAGGAGCGAAAAACACTGAAGCTTTCTTT
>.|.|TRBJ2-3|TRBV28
CASSLFPTDTQYF
TGTGCCAGCAGTCTCTTCCCCACAGATACGCAGTATTTT
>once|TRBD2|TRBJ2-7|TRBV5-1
CASSSGLAGNEQYF
TGCGCCAGCAGCTCTGGACTAGCGGGTAACGAGCAGTACTTC
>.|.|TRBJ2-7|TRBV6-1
CASSEVPAAGLSYEQYF
TGTGCCAGCAGTGAAGTCCCCGCCGCAGGTTTATCCTACGAGCAGTACTTC
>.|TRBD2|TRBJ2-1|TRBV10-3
CAIKAGARDEQFF
TGTGCCATCAAGGCGGGAGCCCGGGATGAGCAGTTCTTC
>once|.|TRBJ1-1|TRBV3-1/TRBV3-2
CASSQERAGIQAFF
TGTGCCAGCAGCCAAGAAAGGGCAGGGATACAAGCTTTCTTT
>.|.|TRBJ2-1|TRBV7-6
CASSLSETVVSYNEQFF
TGTGCCAGCAGCTTAAGTGAGACAGTTGTTTCCTACAATGAGCAGTTCTTC
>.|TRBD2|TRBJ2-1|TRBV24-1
CATSDSWTSSNNEQFF
TGTGCCACCAGTGATTCTTGGACTAGCAGTAACAATGAGCAGTTCTTC
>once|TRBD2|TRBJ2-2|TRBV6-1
CASSEGVSLAGAWGELFF
TGTGCCAGCAGTGAAGGAGTATCTCTAGCGGGTGCATGGGGGGAGCTGTTTTTT
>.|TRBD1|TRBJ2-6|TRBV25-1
CASSDAWGQGTGANVLTF
TGTGCCAGCAGTGATGCATGGGGACAGGGAACTGGGGCCAACGTCCTGACTTTC
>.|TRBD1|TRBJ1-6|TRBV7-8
CASSFGPGGSPLHF
TGTGCCAGCAGCTTCGGACCAGGGGGTTCACCCCTCCACTTT
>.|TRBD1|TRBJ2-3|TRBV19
CASSIPGQGLRDTQYF
TGTGCCAGTAGTATTCCGGGACAGGGACTTAGGGATACGCAGTATTTT
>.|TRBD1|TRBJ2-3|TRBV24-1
CATSDLQGASTDTQYF
TGTGCCACCAGTGATTTACAGGGGGCCTCGACAGATACGCAGTATTTT
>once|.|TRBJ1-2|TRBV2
CATQGTRGYTF
TGTGCCACCCAGGGGACTAGGGGCTACACCTTC
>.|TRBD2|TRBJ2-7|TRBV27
CASSPTGGPYEQYF
TGTGCCAGCAGTCCCACGGGAGGGCCCTACGAGCAGTACTTC
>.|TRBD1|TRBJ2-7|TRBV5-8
CASSHDGTANYEQYF
TGTGCCAGCAGCCATGACGGGACAGCGAACTACGAGCAGTACTTC
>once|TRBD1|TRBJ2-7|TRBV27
CASRRLDRATEQYF
TGTGCCAGCAGACGTCTGGACAGGGCAACAGAGCAGTACTTC
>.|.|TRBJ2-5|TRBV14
CASSQPPAGRKETQYF
TGTGCCAGCAGCCAACCCCCGGCGGGGAGAAAAGAGACCCAGTACTTC
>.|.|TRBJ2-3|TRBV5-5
CASRPGILGGADTQYF
TGTGCCAGCAGACCCGGGATTCTGGGGGGTGCAGATACGCAGTATTTT
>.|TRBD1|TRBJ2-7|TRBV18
CASSPGTGGYEQYF
TGTGCCAGCTCACCAGGAACAGGGGGCTATGAGCAGTACTTC
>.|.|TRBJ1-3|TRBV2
CARQQARSGNTIYF
TGTGCCAGGCAACAGGCCCGCTCTGGAAACACCATATATTTT
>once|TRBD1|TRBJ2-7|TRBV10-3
CAISRTGDYEQYF
TGTGCCATCAGTAGGACAGGGGATTACGAGCAGTACTTC
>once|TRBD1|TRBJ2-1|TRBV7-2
CASSLARQGHNEQFF
TGTGCCAGCAGCTTAGCGCGACAGGGACACAATGAGCAGTTCTTC
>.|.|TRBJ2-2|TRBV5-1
CAKAGGTTFRELFF
TGCGCCAAAGCTGGGGGGACCACATTTCGGGAGCTGTTTTTT